This TCR beta chain was sequenced during a study of T-cell memory formation after mild COVID-19. TCRdb processed the 5' RACE reads anew with MiXCR; each CDR3 protein has one entry. This sample has roughly 310,000 distinct CDR3 sequences, with around 15% found just once. The CDR3 length is 14 residues. Germline assignment: CDR1 LNHNV and CDR2 YYDKDF (reference sequence). The ends were cut back, 4 bases at V and 3 bases at J, with 12 bases in the middle. The J gene is TRBJ1-1, the V gene TRBV15, with D hard to call. Sequenced input: PBMCs or a T cell subset sorted from them (not recorded which). This clonotype originated in a man in his late teens or twenties who had mild COVID-19 (a few samples of this study predate the infection). Cell type and time point are not known. The CDR3 DNA follows: TGTGCCACCAGCACGAAGCAGGAATACACTGAAGCTTTCTTT. This translates into CATSTKQEYTEAFF. Using reference TRBV15 and TRBJ1-1 for the parts outside the CDR3, the full variable domain is DAMVIQNPRYQVTQFGKPVTLSCSQTLNHNVMYWYQQKSSQAPKLLFHYYDKDFNNEADTPDNFQSRRPNTSFCFLDIRSPGLGDTAMYLCATSTKQEYTEAFFGQGTRLTVV.